This passage covers 13 T cell receptor beta chains from one sample sequenced in a study of glioma-infiltrating T cells after dendritic cell vaccination. The data were produced by immunoSEQ multiplex PCR, yet TCRdb's version contains in-frame clones alone and is incomplete. Of 80,000 to 100,000 clones listed, about four fifths are singletons. The input for sequencing was blood, taken before dendritic cell vaccination. These receptor sequences come from a human donor with glioblastoma.

The rearrangement links TRBV11-2 to TRBJ1-1, with a tentative D call TRBD1 (5 bases). V was trimmed by 8 bases and J by 5 bases, leaving 12 bases between them. The CDR3 is made up of 12 amino acids. Germline values: CDR1 SGHAT, CDR2 FQNNGV. CDR3 coding DNA: TGTGCCAGCGTGCCAGGGATTACTGAAGCTTTCTTT. Protein sequence: CASVPGITEAFF.

The chain links TRBV6-5 to TRBJ1-4; possible D gene TRBD1, 6 bases. In germline, CDR1 is MNHEY, CDR2 SVGAGI. Trimming took 6 bases from V and 5 from J, leaving 13 bases between them. There are 14 residues in the CDR3. In DNA form, the CDR3 reads TGTGCCAGCAGACCGACAGGATCAAATGAAAAACTGTTTTTT. Translation: CASRPTGSNEKLFF.

In the case of this clone: A junction boundary mismatches the germline segment, possibly from a read error. The rearrangement joins TRBV27 to TRBJ2-5, with TRBD1 as a possible D gene (5 bases). Germline V CDR1 and CDR2: MNHEY, SMNVEV (reference sequence). The CDR3 has 13 amino acids. In DNA form, the CDR3 reads TGTGCCAGCAGCCCAGGGTTCCAAGGGACCCAGTACTTC. Its translation is CASSPGFQGTQYF.

The chain couples TRBV10-3 to TRBJ2-4, with D tentatively TRBD1 (5 bases). CDR1 ENHRY and CDR2 SYGVKD come from the germline V gene. V gave up 3 bases and J gave up 0 bases, with 9 bases separating them. This CDR3 has 15 residues. CDR3 sequence (DNA): TGTGCCATCAGTGAAGTAACAGGAGCCAAAAACATTCAGTACTTC. Translated: CAISEVTGAKNIQYF.

The chain uses TRBV7-9 and TRBJ1-2, with no clear D. Germline V gene data show CDR1 as SEHNR and CDR2 as FQNEAQ (reference sequence). Trimming took 4 bases from V and 3 from J, leaving 18 bases between them. The CDR3 is 16 amino acids. CDR3 in DNA: TGTGCCAGCAGCTCGGACTTCAGCTCGGTTTACTATGGCTACACCTTC. It translates to CASSSDFSSVYYGYTF.

The chain is built from TRBV9 and TRBJ1-3; 7 bases are shared with TRBD1. This CDR3 spans 16 amino acids. CDR1 is SGDLS and CDR2 is YYNGEE in the germline V gene. The V gene end was trimmed by 4 bases and the J gene end by 1 base; junction bases not matched to a gene: 8. The CDR3 nucleotides are TGTGCCAGCAGCATAACGACAGGGTGGTCTGGAAACACCATATATTTT. Its protein is CASSITTGWSGNTIYF.

The chain is built from TRBV11-2 and TRBJ1-2; D not certain. This CDR3 has 12 amino acids. Germline CDR1 is SGHAT and CDR2 is FQNNGV. V gave up 2 bases and J gave up 3 bases, with 4 bases separating them. The CDR3 spells CASSLNYYGYTF. For the CDR3, the DNA is TGTGCCAGCAGCTTAAACTACTATGGCTACACCTTC.

The chain joins TRBV7-2 to TRBJ1-1; D remains unclear. The CDR3 totals 13 residues. V was clipped by 5 bases and J by 7 bases, with 14 bases between them. CDR1 SGHTA and CDR2 FQGNSA come from the germline V gene. Here the CDR3 reads CASSRDILYEAFF. CDR3 coding DNA: TGTGCCAGCAGCCGAGACATACTTTATGAAGCTTTCTTT.

The chain links TRBV28 to TRBJ2-7; D perhaps matches TRBD2 (6 bases). The V end was cut by 5 bases, the J end by 0 bases, with 14 bases between. CDR1 is MDHEN, CDR2 SYDVKM, per germline. There are 15 residues in the CDR3. The CDR3 coding sequence is TGTGCCAGCAGTCCCCAGAGCGGGTCCTCCTACGAGCAGTACTTC. It encodes CASSPQSGSSYEQYF. The variable domain in full, with the rest retrieved from reference TRBV28 and TRBJ2-7, is DVKVTQSSRYLVKRTGEKVFLECVQDMDHENMFWYRQDPGLGLRLIYFSYDVKMKEKGDIPEGYSVSREKKERFSLILESASTNQTSMYLCASSPQSGSSYEQYFGPGTRLTVT.

V gene TRBV28 combines with J gene TRBJ2-1; TRBD2 agrees at 7 bases. The V gene end was trimmed by 6 bases and the J gene end by 1 base; junction bases not matched to a gene: 12. There are 17 residues in the CDR3. Germline V gene data show CDR1 as MDHEN and CDR2 as SYDVKM. The CDR3 coding sequence is TGTGCCAGCAGCCCATGGTGGATAGCGGGTTCCTACAATGAGCAGTTCTTC. Translation gives CASSPWWIAGSYNEQFF.

The rearrangement links TRBV5-1 to TRBJ2-1; D remains unclear. Germline loops: CDR1 SGHRS, CDR2 YFSETQ. This CDR3 contains 15 residues. V was clipped by 4 bases and J by 0 bases, with 11 bases between them. The CDR3 sequence: CASSHDVSSYNEQFF. As DNA, the CDR3 is TGCGCCAGCAGCCACGATGTGAGCTCCTACAATGAGCAGTTCTTC.

The chain links TRBV9 to TRBJ2-6; the D gene is possibly TRBD1 (5 bases). The CDR3 loop spans 17 amino acids. The germline CDR1 and CDR2 sequences are SGDLS and YYNGEE. V gave up 4 bases and J gave up 0 bases, with 14 bases separating them. The CDR3 DNA is TGTGCCAGCAGCCAAGACAGCGACTTCTCTGGGGCCAACGTCCTGACTTTC. Protein sequence: CASSQDSDFSGANVLTF.

The chain has TRBV28 and TRBJ1-5, with D tentatively TRBD1 (5 bases). CDR1 MDHEN and CDR2 SYDVKM come from the germline V gene. The CDR3 is 16 amino acids. With 3 bases removed from V and 3 bases from J, the gap between germline ends came to 15 bases. CDR3 protein: CASSLVRTLFNQPQHF. DNA for the CDR3: TGTGCCAGCAGTTTGGTCAGGACATTATTCAATCAGCCCCAGCATTTT.